This TCR beta chain was sequenced during a study of T-cell memory formation after mild COVID-19. Study-level findings and limits: CD4+ contracting clones lay mainly in CM and EM, CD8+ ones in EMRA.

The CDR3 sequence is 15 residues long. Trimming removed 3 bases from V and 2 bases from J; junction bases left unmatched: 4. This clonotype was seen a few times. Its antigen is not identified. The TCR alpha and TCR beta cDNA libraries, bearing sample barcodes and UMIs, were generated by 5'RACE using constant-segment primers. TCRdb fed the 5' RACE reads into MiXCR, producing one record per CDR3 protein. This repertoire shows about 440,000 distinct CDR3 sequences, approximately 20% found once; its top ten account for about 8.1%. The chain couples TRBV12-3 or TRBV12-4 to TRBJ1-2; TRBD1 matches at 9 bases. The sample was PBMCs or a T cell subset sorted from them (not recorded which). The receptor was derived from an adult woman who had mild COVID-19 (a few samples of this study predate the infection). Cell type and time point are not known. This chain's CDR3 is CASSLDRGSNYGYTF. The CDR3 DNA is TGTGCCAGCAGTTTGGACAGGGGATCAAACTATGGCTACACCTTC.